This T cell receptor (beta chain) was recorded in a study of T cells after yellow fever vaccination. The wider study: Fractions with few cells were prepared using SMART-Seq v4 Ultra Low Input.

This clonotype was recorded a few times. Antigen specificity is unknown. Study-level results: Contaminants from the bulk population, in the form of abundant clonotypes, could be found in FACS-sorted repertoires.

A process of 5'RACE template switching, which added a universal primer site and UMIs, was used to make TCR cDNA. One entry per CDR3 protein, called by TCRdb with MiXCR from the 5' RACE reads. The sample includes around 67,000 distinct CDR3 sequences, approximately 6.9% of them seen just once. From germline, CDR1 is SEHNR and CDR2 FQNEAQ (reference sequence). J gave up 4 bases and V 5 bases, and 13 bases lay outside the gene matches. The CDR3 covers 17 residues. The receptor was derived from a man younger than 35 who received the YFV17D yellow fever vaccine. Sequences were derived from CD8+ T cells sorted from PBMCs, sampled 4 to 5 days after the first yellow fever vaccination. The chain employs TRBV7-9 and TRBJ2-3; 9 bases map to TRBD1. CDR3 amino acids: CASSPRGDRVTADTQYF. The CDR3 nucleotides read TGTGCCAGCAGCCCACGGGGGGACAGGGTGACCGCAGATACGCAGTATTTT.